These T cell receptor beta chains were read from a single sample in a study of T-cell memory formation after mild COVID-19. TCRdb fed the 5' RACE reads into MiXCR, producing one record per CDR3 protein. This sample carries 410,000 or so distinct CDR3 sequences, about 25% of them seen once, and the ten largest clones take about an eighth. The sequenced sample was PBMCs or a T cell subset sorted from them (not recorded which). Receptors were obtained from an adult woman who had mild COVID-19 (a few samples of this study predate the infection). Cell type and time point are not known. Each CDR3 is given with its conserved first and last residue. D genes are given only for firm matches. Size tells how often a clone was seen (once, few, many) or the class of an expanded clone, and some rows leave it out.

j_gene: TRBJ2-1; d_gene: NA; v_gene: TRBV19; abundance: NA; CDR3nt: TGTGCCAGTAGTATCGAGCGTTCCTACAATGAGCAGTTCTTC; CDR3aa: CASSIERSYNEQFF
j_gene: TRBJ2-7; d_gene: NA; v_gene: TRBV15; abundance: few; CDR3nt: TGTGCCACCAGCAGAGGGGCGGGACACCTTTACGAGCAGTACTTC; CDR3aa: CATSRGAGHLYEQYF
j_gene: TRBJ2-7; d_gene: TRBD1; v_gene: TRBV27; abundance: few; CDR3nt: TGTGCCAGCAGTCGACAGGGGACAAGCTCCTACGAGCAGTACTTC; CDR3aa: CASSRQGTSSYEQYF
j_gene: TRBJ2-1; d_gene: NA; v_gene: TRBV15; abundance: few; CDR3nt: TGTGCCGCTCCAGTGAGGCAGTTCTTC; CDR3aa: CAAPVRQFF
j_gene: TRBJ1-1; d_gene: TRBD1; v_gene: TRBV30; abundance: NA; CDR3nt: TGTGCCTGGAGTCCAATGACAGGGCTGAACACTGAAGCTTTCTTT; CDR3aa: CAWSPMTGLNTEAFF
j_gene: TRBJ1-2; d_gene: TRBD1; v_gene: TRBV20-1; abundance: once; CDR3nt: TGCAGTGCTGGGGGACAGCAAGGAGGCTATGGCTACACCTTC; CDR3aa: CSAGGQQGGYGYTF
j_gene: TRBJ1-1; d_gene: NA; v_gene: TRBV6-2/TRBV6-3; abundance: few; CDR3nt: TGTGCCAGCAGGGTGACAGGGAACACTGAAGCTTTCTTT; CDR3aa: CASRVTGNTEAFF
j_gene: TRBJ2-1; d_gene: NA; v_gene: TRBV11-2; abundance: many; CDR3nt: TGTGCCAGCAGCTCGGGTCCTGAGCAGTTCTTC; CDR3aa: CASSSGPEQFF
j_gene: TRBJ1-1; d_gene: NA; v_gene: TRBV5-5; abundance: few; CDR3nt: TGTGCCAGCAGCTTTTCCCCAGGGAATGAAGCTTTCTTT; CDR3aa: CASSFSPGNEAFF
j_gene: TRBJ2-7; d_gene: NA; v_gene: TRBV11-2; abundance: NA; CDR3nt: TGTGCCAGCAGCTTTCAGAACTACGAGCAGTACTTC; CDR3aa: CASSFQNYEQYF
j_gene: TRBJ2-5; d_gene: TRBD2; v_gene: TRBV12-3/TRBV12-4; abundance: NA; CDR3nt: TGTGCCAGCAGCCCTCTAGCGGGAGGGCCCCAAGAGACCCAGTACTTC; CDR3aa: CASSPLAGGPQETQYF
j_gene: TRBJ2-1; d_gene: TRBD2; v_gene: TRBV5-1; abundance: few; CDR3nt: TGCGCCAGCAGCTTGGGGACTAGCGGAATAGATGAGCAGTTCTTC; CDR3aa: CASSLGTSGIDEQFF
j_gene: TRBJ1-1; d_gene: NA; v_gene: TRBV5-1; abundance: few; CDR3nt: TGCGCCAGCAGCGCCATCACTACAGGTATGAACACTGAAGCTTTCTTT; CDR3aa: CASSAITTGMNTEAFF
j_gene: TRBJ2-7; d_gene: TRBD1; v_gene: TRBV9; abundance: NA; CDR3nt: TGTGCCAGCAGCCAGGGGGCCTACGAGCAGTACTTC; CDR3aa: CASSQGAYEQYF
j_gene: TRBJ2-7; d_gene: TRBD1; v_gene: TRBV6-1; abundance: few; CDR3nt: TGTGCCAGCAGTGAGGGACAGGGGGCCCCCTACGAGCAGTACTTC; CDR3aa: CASSEGQGAPYEQYF
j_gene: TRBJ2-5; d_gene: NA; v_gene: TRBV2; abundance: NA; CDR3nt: TGTGCCAGCAGCAAAGGGACGGCAGCACAAGAGACCCAGTACTTC; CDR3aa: CASSKGTAAQETQYF
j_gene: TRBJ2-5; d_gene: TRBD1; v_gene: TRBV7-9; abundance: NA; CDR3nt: TGTGCCAGCAGCTTTGCTCCGGGACAGGGTCGGGGGGCCCAGTACTTC; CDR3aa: CASSFAPGQGRGAQYF
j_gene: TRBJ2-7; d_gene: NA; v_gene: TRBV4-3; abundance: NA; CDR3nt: TGCGCCAGCAGCCCGCGTTGGGGTGCCTACGAGCAGTACTTC; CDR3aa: CASSPRWGAYEQYF
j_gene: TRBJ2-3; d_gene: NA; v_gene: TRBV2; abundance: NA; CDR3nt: TGTGCCAGCAAGGATTCTCCAGGGATGACAGATACGCAGTATTTT; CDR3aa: CASKDSPGMTDTQYF
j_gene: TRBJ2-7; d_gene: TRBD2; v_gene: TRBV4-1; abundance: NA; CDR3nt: TGCGCCAGCAGAAGTTTGGTAGGGACTAGCGGGTACGAGCAGTACTTC; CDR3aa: CASRSLVGTSGYEQYF
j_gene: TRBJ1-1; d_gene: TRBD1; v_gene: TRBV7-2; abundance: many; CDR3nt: TGTGCCAGCAGCTCCCCCACAGGGGAAGGGGGAGCTTTCTTT; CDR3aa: CASSSPTGEGGAFF
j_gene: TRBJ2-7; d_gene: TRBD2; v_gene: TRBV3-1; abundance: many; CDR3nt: TGTGCCAGCAGCCGAGGACTAGTCTCCTACGAGCAGTACTTC; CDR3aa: CASSRGLVSYEQYF
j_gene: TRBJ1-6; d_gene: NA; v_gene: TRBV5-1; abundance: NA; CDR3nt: TGCGCCAGCAGCTTGGACGGAGGATATTATAATTCACCCCTCCACTTT; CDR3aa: CASSLDGGYYNSPLHF
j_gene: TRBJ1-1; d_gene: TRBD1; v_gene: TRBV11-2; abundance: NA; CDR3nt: TGTGCCAGCAGCCTGACAGGGGGCAGGGGCACTGAAGCTTTCTTT; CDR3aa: CASSLTGGRGTEAFF
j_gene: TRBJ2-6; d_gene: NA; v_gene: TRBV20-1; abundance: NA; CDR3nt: TGCAGTGCCCGGGTAGGGGGTGATCCCAACGTCCTGACTTTC; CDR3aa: CSARVGGDPNVLTF
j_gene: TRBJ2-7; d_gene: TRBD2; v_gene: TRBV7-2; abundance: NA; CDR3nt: TGTGCCAGCAGCTTAGTGCTAGGACTAGCGATCGAGCAGTACTTC; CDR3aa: CASSLVLGLAIEQYF
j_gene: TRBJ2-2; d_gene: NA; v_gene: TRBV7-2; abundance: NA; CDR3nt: TGTGCCAGCAGCCCGCGGTGGGCTCCGGCAGTGCTGTTTTTT; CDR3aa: CASSPRWAPAVLFF
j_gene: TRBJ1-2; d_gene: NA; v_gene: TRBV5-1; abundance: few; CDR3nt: TGCGCCAGCAGCTTCGAAGGGTCCCCCTATGGCTACACCTTC; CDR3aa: CASSFEGSPYGYTF
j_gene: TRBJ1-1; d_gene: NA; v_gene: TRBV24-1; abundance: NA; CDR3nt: TGTGCCACCATGACTTCGGGAAGGAACACTGAAGCTTTCTTT; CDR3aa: CATMTSGRNTEAFF
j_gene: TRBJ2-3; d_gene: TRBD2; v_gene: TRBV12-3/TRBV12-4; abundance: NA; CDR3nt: TGTGCCAGCAGCGACCTTAGCGGGAGTCAGGGTACGCAGTATTTT; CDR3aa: CASSDLSGSQGTQYF
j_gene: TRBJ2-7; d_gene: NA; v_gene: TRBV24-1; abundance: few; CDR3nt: TGTGCCACCAGTGATGGCGGCGAGCAGTACTTC; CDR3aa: CATSDGGEQYF
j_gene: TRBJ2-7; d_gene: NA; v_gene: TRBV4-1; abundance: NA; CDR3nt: TGCGCCAGCAGCCGCCTCCAGGGTTACGAGCAGTACTTC; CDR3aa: CASSRLQGYEQYF
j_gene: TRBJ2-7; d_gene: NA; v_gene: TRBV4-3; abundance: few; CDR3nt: TGCGCCAGCAGCCAGGGGGGACGGTCCGAGCAGTACTTC; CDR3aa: CASSQGGRSEQYF
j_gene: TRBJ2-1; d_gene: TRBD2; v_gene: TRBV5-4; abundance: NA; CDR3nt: TGTGCCAGCAGCTTGACCCAGCGGGATGGTGAGCAGTTCTTC; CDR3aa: CASSLTQRDGEQFF
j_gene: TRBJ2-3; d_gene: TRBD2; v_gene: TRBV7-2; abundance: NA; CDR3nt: TGTGCCAGCAGCCTAGAAGCGGGGGCCCTCACAGATACGCAGTATTTT; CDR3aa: CASSLEAGALTDTQYF
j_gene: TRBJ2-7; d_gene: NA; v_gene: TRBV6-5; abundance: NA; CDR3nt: TGTGCCAGCAGTTACAGATGGGAGCAGTACTTC; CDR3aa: CASSYRWEQYF
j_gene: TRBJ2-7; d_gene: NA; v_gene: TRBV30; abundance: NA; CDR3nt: TGTGCCTGGAGTGCCACCAGTAGGGGTATCGAGCAGTACTTC; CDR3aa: CAWSATSRGIEQYF
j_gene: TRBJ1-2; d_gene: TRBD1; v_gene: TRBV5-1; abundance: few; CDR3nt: TGCGCCAGCAGCTTGGCCGGACAGGACTATGGCTACACCTTC; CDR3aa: CASSLAGQDYGYTF
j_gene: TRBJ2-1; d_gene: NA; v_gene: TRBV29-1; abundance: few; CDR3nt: TGCAGCGTGGGGGGCAGGGTTTTAAATGAGCAGTTCTTC; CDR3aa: CSVGGRVLNEQFF
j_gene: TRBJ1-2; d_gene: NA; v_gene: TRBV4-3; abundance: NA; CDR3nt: TGCGCCCTGCACTATGGCTACACCTTC; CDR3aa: CALHYGYTF
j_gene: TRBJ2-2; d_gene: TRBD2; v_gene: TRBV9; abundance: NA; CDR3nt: TGTGCCAGCAGCGTAGGTAGCGGGAGTTACACCGGGGAGCTGTTTTTT; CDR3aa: CASSVGSGSYTGELFF
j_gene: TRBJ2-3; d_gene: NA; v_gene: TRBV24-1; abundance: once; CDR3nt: TGTGCCACCAGTGATTTAAGGAGAGGAGGCACAGATACGCAGTATTTT; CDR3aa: CATSDLRRGGTDTQYF
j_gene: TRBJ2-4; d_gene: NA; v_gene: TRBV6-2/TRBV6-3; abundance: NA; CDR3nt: TGTGCCAGCAGCCGTATGGGTCAGGGGTACGAAAACATTCAGTACTTC; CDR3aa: CASSRMGQGYENIQYF
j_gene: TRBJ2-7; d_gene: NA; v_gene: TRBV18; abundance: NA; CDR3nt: TGTGCCAGCTCACCACGTCCGGGTGAACCCTCCTACGAGCAGTACTTC; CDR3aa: CASSPRPGEPSYEQYF
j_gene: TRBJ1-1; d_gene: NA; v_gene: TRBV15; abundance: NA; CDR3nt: TGTGCCACCAGCAGGCCGGATAACACTGAAGCTTTCTTT; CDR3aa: CATSRPDNTEAFF
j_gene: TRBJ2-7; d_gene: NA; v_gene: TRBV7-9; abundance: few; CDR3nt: TGTGCCAGCAGCCCCCCTGGTCGGGACTACGAGCAGTACTTC; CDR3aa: CASSPPGRDYEQYF
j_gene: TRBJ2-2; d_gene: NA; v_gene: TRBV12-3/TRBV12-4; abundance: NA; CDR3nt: TGTGCCAGCAGTGGGGTTAGCAACACCGGGGAGCTGTTTTTT; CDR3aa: CASSGVSNTGELFF
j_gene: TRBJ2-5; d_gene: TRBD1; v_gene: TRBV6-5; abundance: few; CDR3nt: TGTGCCAGCACCCCCCAAGGACAGGGGGCGACCCAGTACTTC; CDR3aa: CASTPQGQGATQYF
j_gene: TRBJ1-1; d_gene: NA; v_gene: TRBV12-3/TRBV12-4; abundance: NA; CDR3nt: TGTGCCAGCAGGGCCTCCATCGGGGTCAACACTGAAGCTTTCTTT; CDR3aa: CASRASIGVNTEAFF
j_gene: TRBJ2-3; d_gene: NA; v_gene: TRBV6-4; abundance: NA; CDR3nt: TGTGCCAGCAGTAGGAGGGACACAGATACGCAGTATTTT; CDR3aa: CASSRRDTDTQYF
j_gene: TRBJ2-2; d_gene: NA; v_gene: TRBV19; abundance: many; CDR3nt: TGTGCCAGTAGTATTTACTTTGTGGGGCCGAACACCGGGGAGCTGTTTTTT; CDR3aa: CASSIYFVGPNTGELFF
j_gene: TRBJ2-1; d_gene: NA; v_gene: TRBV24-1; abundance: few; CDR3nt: TGTGCCACCAGTGAGGGACGACCAGATGAGCAGTTCTTC; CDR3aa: CATSEGRPDEQFF
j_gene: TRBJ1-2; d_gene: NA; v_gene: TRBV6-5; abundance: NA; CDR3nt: TGTGCCAGCAGTTTAAACAGGGTTCGTGGCTACACCTTC; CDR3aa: CASSLNRVRGYTF
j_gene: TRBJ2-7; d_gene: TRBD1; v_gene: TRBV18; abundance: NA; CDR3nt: TGTGCCAGCTCACCACAAACAGGGGGCAACGAGCAGTACTTC; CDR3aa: CASSPQTGGNEQYF
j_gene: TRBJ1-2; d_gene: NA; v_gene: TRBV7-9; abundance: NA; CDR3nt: TGTGCCAGCAGCCTCGGACAGAAGGCCACTGGCTACACCTTC; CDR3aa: CASSLGQKATGYTF